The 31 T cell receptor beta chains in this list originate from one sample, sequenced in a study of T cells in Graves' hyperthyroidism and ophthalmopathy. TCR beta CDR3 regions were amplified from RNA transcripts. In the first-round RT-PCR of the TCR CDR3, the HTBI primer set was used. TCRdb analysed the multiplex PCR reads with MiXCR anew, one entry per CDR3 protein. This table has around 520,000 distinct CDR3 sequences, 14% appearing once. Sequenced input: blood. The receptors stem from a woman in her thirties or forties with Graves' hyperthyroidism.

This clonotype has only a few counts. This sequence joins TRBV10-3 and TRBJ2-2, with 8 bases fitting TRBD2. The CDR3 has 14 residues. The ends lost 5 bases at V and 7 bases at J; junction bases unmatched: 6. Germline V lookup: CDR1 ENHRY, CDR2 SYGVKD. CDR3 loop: CAISLREGVGELFF. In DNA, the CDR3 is TGTGCCATCAGTTTACGGGAGGGGGTCGGGGAGCTGTTTTTT.

CDR3 sequence: CASSEALQGIYGYTF. The CDR3 bases are TGTGCCAGCAGTGAAGCGCTTCAGGGCATCTATGGCTACACCTTC. This chain joins TRBV6-1 and TRBJ1-2, with D tentatively TRBD1 (5 bases). In germline, CDR1 is MNHNS, CDR2 SASEGT. The germline V and J ends were trimmed by 0 bases and 4 bases, with 12 bases remaining between them. This CDR3 is built from 15 residues.

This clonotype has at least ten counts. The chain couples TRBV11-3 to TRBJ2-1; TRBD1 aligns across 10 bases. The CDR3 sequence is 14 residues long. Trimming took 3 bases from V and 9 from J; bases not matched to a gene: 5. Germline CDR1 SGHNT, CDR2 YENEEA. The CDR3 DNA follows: TGTGCCAGCAGCTTCGGGACAGGGGTCGGTGAGCAGTTCTTC. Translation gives CASSFGTGVGEQFF. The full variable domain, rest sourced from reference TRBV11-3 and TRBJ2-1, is EAGVVQSPRYKIIEKKQPVAFWCNPISGHNTLYWYLQNLGQGPELLIRYENEEAVDDSQLPKDRFSAERLKGVDSTLKIQPAELGDSAVYLCASSFGTGVGEQFFGPGTRLTVL.

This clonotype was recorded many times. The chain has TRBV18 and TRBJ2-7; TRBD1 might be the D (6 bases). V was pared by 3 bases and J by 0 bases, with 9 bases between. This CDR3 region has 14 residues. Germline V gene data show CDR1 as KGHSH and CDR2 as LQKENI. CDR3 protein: CASSPPDSSYEQYF. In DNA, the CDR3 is TGTGCCAGCTCACCCCCGGACAGCTCCTACGAGCAGTACTTC.

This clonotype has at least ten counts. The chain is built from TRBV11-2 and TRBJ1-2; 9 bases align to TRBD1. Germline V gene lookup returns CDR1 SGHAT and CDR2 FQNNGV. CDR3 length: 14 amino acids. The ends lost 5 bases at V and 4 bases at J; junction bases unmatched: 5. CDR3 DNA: TGTGCCAGCAGCCCGACAGGGGGGAGCTATGGCTACACCTTC. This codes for CASSPTGGSYGYTF. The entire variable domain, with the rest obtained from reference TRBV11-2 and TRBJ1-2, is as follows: EAGVAQSPRYKIIEKRQSVAFWCNPISGHATLYWYQQILGQGPKLLIQFQNNGVVDDSQLPKDRFSAERLKGVDSTLKIQPAKLEDSAVYLCASSPTGGSYGYTFGSGTRLTVV.

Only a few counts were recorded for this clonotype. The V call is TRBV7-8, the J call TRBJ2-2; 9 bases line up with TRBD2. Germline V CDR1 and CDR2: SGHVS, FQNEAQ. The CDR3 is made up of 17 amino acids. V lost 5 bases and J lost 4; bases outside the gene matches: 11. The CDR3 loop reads CASSRGWLAGITGELFF. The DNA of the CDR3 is TGTGCCAGCAGCCGGGGGTGGCTAGCGGGGATCACCGGGGAGCTGTTTTTT.

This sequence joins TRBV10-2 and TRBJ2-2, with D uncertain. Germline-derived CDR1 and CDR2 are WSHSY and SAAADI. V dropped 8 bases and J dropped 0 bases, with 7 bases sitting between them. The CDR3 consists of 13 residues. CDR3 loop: CASDGTNTGELFF. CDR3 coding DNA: TGCGCCAGCGACGGAACGAACACCGGGGAGCTGTTTTTT.

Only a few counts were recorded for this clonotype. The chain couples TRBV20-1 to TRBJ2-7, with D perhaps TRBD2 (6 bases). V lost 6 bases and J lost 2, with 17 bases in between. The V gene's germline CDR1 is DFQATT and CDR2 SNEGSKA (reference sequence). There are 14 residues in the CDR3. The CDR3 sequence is CSARSSDRPYEQYF. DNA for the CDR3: TGCAGTGCCCGGTCTAGCGACCGACCCTACGAGCAGTACTTC.

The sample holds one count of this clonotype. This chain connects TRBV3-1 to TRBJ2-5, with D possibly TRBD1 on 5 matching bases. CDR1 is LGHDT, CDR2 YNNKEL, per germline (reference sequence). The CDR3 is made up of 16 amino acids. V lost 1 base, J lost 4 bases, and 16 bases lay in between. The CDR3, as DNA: TGTGCCAGCAGCCAAGCATACTCTCCTGGGGCAGAGACCCAGTACTTC. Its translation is CASSQAYSPGAETQYF.

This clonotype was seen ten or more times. CDR3 nucleotide sequence: TGTGCCAGCAGGGGCCCCGGAGAGACCCAGTACTTC. Amino acid sequence: CASRGPGETQYF. The gene calls are TRBV6-1 and TRBJ2-5; D not certain. The germline V gene encodes CDR1 MNHNS and CDR2 SASEGT. The CDR3 is made up of 12 amino acids. Trimming removed 6 bases at V and 4 bases at J, with 9 bases between.

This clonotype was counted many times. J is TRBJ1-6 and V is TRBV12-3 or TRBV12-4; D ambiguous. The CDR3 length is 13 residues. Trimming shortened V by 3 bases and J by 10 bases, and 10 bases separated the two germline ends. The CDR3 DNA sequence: TGTGCCAGCAGTTTTAGCGGTAACTCACCCCTCCACTTT. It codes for CASSFSGNSPLHF.

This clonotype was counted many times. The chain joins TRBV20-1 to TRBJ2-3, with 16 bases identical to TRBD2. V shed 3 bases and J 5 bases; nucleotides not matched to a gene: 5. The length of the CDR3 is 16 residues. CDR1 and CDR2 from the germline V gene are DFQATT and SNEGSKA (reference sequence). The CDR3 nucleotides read TGCAGTGCTAGCCTCGGGACTAGCGGGAGGGGAGATACGCAGTATTTT. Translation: CSASLGTSGRGDTQYF.

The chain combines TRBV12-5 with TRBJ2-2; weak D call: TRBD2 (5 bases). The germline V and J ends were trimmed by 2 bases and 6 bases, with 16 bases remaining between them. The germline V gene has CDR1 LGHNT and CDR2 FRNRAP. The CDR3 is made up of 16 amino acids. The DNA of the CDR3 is TGTGCTAGTGGTTTGACGGTCGGCGCCGGGGCCGGGGAGCTGTTTTTT. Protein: CASGLTVGAGAGELFF.

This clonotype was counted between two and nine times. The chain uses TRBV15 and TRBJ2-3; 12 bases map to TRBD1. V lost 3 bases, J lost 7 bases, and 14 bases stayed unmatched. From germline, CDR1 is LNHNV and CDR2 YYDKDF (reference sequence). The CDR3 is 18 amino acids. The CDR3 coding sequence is TGTGCCACCAGCAGTGCTCCGGGACAGGGGGCCTCAGAATATACGCAGTATTTT. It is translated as CATSSAPGQGASEYTQYF. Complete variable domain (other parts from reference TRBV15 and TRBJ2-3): DAMVIQNPRYQVTQFGKPVTLSCSQTLNHNVMYWYQQKSSQAPKLLFHYYDKDFNNEADTPDNFQSRRPNTSFCFLDIRSPGLGDTAMYLCATSSAPGQGASEYTQYFGPGTRLTVL.

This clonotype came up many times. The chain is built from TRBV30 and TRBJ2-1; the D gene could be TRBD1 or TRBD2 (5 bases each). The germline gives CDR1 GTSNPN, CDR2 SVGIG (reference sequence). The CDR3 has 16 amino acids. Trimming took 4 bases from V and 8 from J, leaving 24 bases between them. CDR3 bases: TGTGCCTGGAACCGGCCGGGTTGGGGGAGCACGGATGAGCAGTTCTTC. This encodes CAWNRPGWGSTDEQFF.

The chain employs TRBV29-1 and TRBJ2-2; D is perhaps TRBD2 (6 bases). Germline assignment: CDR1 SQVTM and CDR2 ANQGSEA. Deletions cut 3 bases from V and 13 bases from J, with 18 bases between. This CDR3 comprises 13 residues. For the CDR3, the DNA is TGCAGCGTTGAGGGGCTAGCGAAGGGGTCGCTGTTTTTT. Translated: CSVEGLAKGSLFF.

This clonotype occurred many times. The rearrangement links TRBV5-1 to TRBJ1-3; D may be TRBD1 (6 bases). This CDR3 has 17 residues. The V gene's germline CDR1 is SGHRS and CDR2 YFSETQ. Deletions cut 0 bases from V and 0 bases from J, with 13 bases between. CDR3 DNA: TGCGCCAGCAGCTTGGAGGGGACAACCTTCTCTGGAAACACCATATATTTT. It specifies CASSLEGTTFSGNTIYF.

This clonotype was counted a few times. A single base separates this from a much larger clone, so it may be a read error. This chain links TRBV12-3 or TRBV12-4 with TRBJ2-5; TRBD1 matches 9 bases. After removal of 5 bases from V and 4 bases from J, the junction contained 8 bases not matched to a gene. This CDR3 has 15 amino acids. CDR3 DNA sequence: TGTGCCAGCAGTACCGGGACAGGGTTTCGAGAGACCCAGTACTTC. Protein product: CASSTGTGFRETQYF.

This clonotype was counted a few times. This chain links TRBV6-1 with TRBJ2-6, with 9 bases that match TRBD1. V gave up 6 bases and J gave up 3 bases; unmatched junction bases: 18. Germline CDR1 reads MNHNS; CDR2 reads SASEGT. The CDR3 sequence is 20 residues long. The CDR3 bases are TGTGCCAGCAGACCGACACAGGGGGCGGTGAATATGGATGGGGCCAACGTCCTGACTTTC. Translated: CASRPTQGAVNMDGANVLTF.

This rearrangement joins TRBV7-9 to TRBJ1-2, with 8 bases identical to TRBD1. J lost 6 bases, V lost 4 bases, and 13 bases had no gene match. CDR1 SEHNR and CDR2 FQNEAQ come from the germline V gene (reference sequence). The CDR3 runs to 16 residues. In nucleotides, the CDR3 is TGTGCCAGCAGCTACCTCCCGGGACAGGAGTCAAATGGCTACACCTTC. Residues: CASSYLPGQESNGYTF.

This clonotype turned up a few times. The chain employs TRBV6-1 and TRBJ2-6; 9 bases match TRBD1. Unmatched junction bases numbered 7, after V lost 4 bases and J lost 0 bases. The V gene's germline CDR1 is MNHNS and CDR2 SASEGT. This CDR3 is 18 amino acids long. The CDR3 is CASSASGQGFSGANVLTF. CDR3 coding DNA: TGTGCCAGCAGTGCGTCGGGACAGGGTTTCTCTGGGGCCAACGTCCTGACTTTC.

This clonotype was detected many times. The CDR3 loop reads CASSLRNLYGYTF. CDR3 nucleotide sequence: TGTGCCAGCAGTTTGAGAAACCTCTATGGCTACACCTTC. The rearrangement uses TRBV28 and TRBJ1-2, with D unclear. The V gene lost 3 bases and the J gene lost 4 bases, with 9 bases spanning the gap. Germline V lookup: CDR1 MDHEN, CDR2 SYDVKM. The CDR3 sequence is 13 residues long.

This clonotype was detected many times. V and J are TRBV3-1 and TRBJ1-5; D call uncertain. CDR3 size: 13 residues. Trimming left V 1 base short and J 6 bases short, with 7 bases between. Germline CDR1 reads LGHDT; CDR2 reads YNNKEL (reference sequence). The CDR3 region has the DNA TGTGCCAGCAGCCAAGGTGTTCTTCAGCCCCAGCATTTT. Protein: CASSQGVLQPQHF.

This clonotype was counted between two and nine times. The CDR3 DNA sequence: TGTGCCAGCAGGACTCAACACCGCTCCTACAATGAGCAGTTCTTC. Translating it yields CASRTQHRSYNEQFF. V usage is TRBV6-1 and J usage is TRBJ2-1; D gene unclear. V was pared by 6 bases and J by 0 bases, with 12 bases between. The germline gives CDR1 MNHNS, CDR2 SASEGT. This CDR3 is 15 amino acids long.

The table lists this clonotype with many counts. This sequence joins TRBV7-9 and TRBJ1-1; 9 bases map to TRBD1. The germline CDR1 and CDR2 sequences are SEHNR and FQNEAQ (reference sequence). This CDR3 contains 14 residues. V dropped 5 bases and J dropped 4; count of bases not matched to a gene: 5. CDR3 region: CASSTDRGGTEAFF. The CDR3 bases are TGTGCCAGCAGCACGGACAGGGGAGGCACTGAAGCTTTCTTT.

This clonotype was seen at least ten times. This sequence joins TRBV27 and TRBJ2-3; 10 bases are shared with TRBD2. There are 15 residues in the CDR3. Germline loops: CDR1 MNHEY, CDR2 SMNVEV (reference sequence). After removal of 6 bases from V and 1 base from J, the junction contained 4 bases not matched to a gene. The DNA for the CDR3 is TGTGCCAGCAGACGGACTAGCGGAGGCACAGATACGCAGTATTTT. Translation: CASRRTSGGTDTQYF.

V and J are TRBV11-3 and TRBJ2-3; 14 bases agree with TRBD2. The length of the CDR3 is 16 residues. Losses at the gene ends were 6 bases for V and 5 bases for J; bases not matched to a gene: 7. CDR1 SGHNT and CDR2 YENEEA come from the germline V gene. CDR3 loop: CASSRLAGGPVDTQYF. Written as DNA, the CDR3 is TGTGCCAGCAGTAGACTAGCGGGAGGGCCTGTAGATACGCAGTATTTT. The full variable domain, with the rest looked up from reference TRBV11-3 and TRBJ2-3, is EAGVVQSPRYKIIEKKQPVAFWCNPISGHNTLYWYLQNLGQGPELLIRYENEEAVDDSQLPKDRFSAERLKGVDSTLKIQPAELGDSAVYLCASSRLAGGPVDTQYFGPGTRLTVL.

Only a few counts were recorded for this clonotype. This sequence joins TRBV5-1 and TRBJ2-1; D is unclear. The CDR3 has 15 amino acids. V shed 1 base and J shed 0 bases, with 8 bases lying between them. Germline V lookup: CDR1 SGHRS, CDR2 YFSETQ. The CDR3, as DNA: TGCGCCAGCAGCTTGCAGAAGAGCTCCTACAATGAGCAGTTCTTC. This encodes CASSLQKSSYNEQFF.

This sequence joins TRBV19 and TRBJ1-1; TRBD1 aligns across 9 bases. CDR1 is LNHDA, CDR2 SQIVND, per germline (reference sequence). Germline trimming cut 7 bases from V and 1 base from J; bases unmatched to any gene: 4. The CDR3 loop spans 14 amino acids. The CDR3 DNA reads TGTGCCAGTACCCAGGACAGGGGGAACACTGAAGCTTTCTTT. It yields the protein CASTQDRGNTEAFF.

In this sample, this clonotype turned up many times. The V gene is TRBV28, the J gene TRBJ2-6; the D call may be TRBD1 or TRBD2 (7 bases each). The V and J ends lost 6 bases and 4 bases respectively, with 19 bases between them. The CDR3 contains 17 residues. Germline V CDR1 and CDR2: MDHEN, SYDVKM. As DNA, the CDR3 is TGTGCCAGCAGGGGGGGGGAGGGGGCGATAGGGGCCAACGTCCTGACTTTC. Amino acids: CASRGGEGAIGANVLTF.

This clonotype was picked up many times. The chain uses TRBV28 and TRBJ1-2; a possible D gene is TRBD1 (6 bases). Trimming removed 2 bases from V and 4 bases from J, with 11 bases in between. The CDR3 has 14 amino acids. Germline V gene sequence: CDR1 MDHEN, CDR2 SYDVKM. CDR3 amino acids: CASSLAGGLYGYTF. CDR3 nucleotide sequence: TGTGCCAGCAGTTTAGCGGGGGGCCTCTATGGCTACACCTTC.